The 28 T cell receptor beta chains presented below share a single source sample, sequenced in a study of T cell repertoires in cytomegalovirus infection. TCRdb processed the reads anew with MiXCR; each CDR3 protein has one entry. This table holds about 260,000 distinct CDR3 sequences, approximately 13% found once. The sample consisted of PBMCs. These receptors all stem from a human donor in good health (CMV status not recorded). Some clones in this sample may be carry-over from other donors' samples.

The V and J genes are TRBV29-1 and TRBJ2-1; 11 bases match TRBD2. The ends lost 5 bases at V and 2 bases at J; junction bases unmatched: 2. CDR1 and CDR2 from the germline V gene are SQVTM and ANQGSEA. This CDR3 region has 14 residues. The CDR3 is CSVKTSGTYNEQFF. The DNA for the CDR3 is TGCAGCGTTAAGACTAGCGGGACCTACAATGAGCAGTTCTTC.

This clonotype was seen a handful of times. CDR3 nucleotide sequence: TGTGCCAGCAGTTTCATGGGGGCTTTGTCCACTGAAGCTTTCTTT. It encodes CASSFMGALSTEAFF. This chain uses TRBV12-3 or TRBV12-4 with TRBJ1-1; possibly TRBD1 for D (6 bases). This CDR3 has 15 amino acids. Trimming took 3 bases from V and 4 from J, leaving 15 bases between them.

This clonotype turned up a few times. J is TRBJ1-5 and V is TRBV28; D not certain. Germline lookup yields CDR1 MDHEN and CDR2 SYDVKM. V was pared by 3 bases and J by 0 bases, with 15 bases between. The CDR3 spans 17 residues. CDR3 loop: CASSFASSSYSNQPQHF. The DNA of the CDR3 is TGTGCCAGCAGTTTTGCCAGTTCATCGTATAGCAATCAGCCCCAGCATTTT.

J is TRBJ2-2 and V is TRBV24-1; D unresolved. This CDR3 contains 12 residues. Trimming removed 9 bases from V and 0 bases from J, with 4 bases in between. Germline V gene sequence: CDR1 KGHDR, CDR2 SFDVKD. The CDR3 DNA is TGTGCCACCGCTCCGAACACCGGGGAGCTGTTTTTT. It encodes CATAPNTGELFF.

The chain recombines TRBV29-1 with TRBJ2-7; the D gene is possibly TRBD1 (6 bases). The CDR3 is 14 amino acids. CDR1 is SQVTM and CDR2 is ANQGSEA in the germline V gene. V was cut by 5 bases and J by 1 base, with 15 bases left in between. CDR3 nucleotides: TGCAGCGTTAAACACAGGGATTGGTCCTACGAGCAGTACTTC. This codes for CSVKHRDWSYEQYF.

This clonotype has a count of ten or more. The rearrangement joins TRBV7-2 to TRBJ1-5; possible D gene TRBD1, 6 bases. The CDR3 has 15 residues. V was clipped by 1 base and J by 1 base, with 8 bases between them. Germline CDR1 is SGHTA and CDR2 is FQGNSA. CDR3 nucleotide sequence: TGTGCCAGCAGCTTAGATGACAGGAGCAATCAGCCCCAGCATTTT. As protein: CASSLDDRSNQPQHF.

The chain recombines TRBV2 with TRBJ2-7; tentative D call: TRBD1 (6 bases). The CDR3 is 14 residues long. Between the trimmed V and J ends, which lost 0 bases and 2 bases, there was a span of 8 bases. Germline V gene sequence: CDR1 SNHLY, CDR2 FYNNEI. The CDR3 DNA follows: TGTGCCAGCAGTGAAGCCTGGGGGCCCTACGAGCAGTACTTC. Translation gives CASSEAWGPYEQYF.

This clonotype was seen ten or more times. The chain couples TRBV6-5 to TRBJ2-2, with 8 bases identical to TRBD1. Trimming took 5 bases from V and 5 from J; bases not matched to a gene: 16. This CDR3 has 18 amino acids. Germline CDR1 reads MNHEY; CDR2 reads SVGAGI. DNA for the CDR3: TGTGCCAGCAGTCGGCGGGTTGGACAGGGAGGATTAACCGGGGAGCTGTTTTTT. It yields the protein CASSRRVGQGGLTGELFF.

This clonotype showed up many times. The gene calls are TRBV6-1 and TRBJ2-3; TRBD2 might be the D (6 bases). Germline V gene lookup returns CDR1 MNHNS and CDR2 SASEGT. CDR3 length: 15 residues. The V gene lost 1 base and the J gene lost 5 bases, with 13 bases spanning the gap. The CDR3 reads CASSEGRAGRDTQYF. The CDR3 DNA follows: TGTGCCAGCAGTGAAGGGAGGGCCGGGCGAGATACGCAGTATTTT.

This clonotype was counted between two and nine times. V gene TRBV20-1 combines with J gene TRBJ2-3; 7 bases align to TRBD1. Germline CDR1 and CDR2: DFQATT and SNEGSKA (reference sequence). The CDR3 is made up of 13 amino acids. Trimming cost V 1 base and J 3 bases; bases outside gene matches: 1. In nucleotides, the CDR3 is TGCAGTGCTAGAGGACAGGGAACAGATACGCAGTATTTT. Its translation is CSARGQGTDTQYF.

This clonotype has a handful of counts. The chain recombines TRBV2 with TRBJ2-3; 11 positions agree with TRBD2. Germline assignment: CDR1 SNHLY and CDR2 FYNNEI. Trimming took 6 bases from V and 4 from J; bases not matched to a gene: 3. The CDR3 totals 14 residues. The CDR3 DNA is TGTGCCAGCAGACTAGCGGGAGACGCAGATACGCAGTATTTT. Translated: CASRLAGDADTQYF.

This clonotype was picked up many times. The V and J genes are TRBV4-3 and TRBJ2-7; D is uncertain. V gave up 0 bases and J gave up 3 bases, with 9 bases separating them. The CDR3 consists of 14 residues. Germline V lookup: CDR1 LGHNA, CDR2 YSLEER. The CDR3 here is CASSQDFRFYEQYF. The CDR3, as DNA: TGCGCCAGCAGCCAAGATTTCCGGTTCTACGAGCAGTACTTC.

J is TRBJ1-1 and V is TRBV6-5; 10 bases map to TRBD1. The trim removed 6 bases at V and 1 base at J, leaving 8 bases unmatched. Germline CDR1 is MNHEY and CDR2 is SVGAGI. There are 16 residues in the CDR3. Written as DNA, the CDR3 is TGTGCCAGCAGACCCGGGACAGGGGCCGGGAACACTGAAGCTTTCTTT. Residues: CASRPGTGAGNTEAFF.

This clonotype was counted many times. The CDR3 DNA is TGTGCCAGCAGTAACGGTGGGGATCAGGAAAAACTGTTTTTT. Encoded protein: CASSNGGDQEKLFF. The V gene is TRBV28, the J gene TRBJ1-4; D gene uncertain. Per germline, CDR1 MDHEN and CDR2 SYDVKM. The CDR3 is made up of 14 amino acids. With 5 bases removed from V and 8 bases from J, the gap between germline ends came to 15 bases.

Only a few counts were recorded for this clonotype. V and J are TRBV29-1 and TRBJ2-2, with TRBD2 as a possible D gene (6 bases). Trimming took off 5 bases at V and 3 bases at J, with 13 bases between the two ends. Germline V gene sequence: CDR1 SQVTM, CDR2 ANQGSEA. This CDR3 has 14 residues. CDR3 coding DNA: TGCAGCGTTCGGAGGAGGGGAGACACCGGGGAGCTGTTTTTT. This sequence encodes CSVRRRGDTGELFF.

The table lists this clonotype with many counts. This chain uses TRBV11-3 with TRBJ1-1; 9 nucleotides match TRBD1. There are 19 residues in the CDR3. The V gene end was trimmed by 3 bases and the J gene end by 3 bases; junction bases not matched to a gene: 17. From germline, CDR1 is SGHNT and CDR2 YENEEA. Here the CDR3 reads CASSFGGPGQGGKDTEAFF. The CDR3 DNA follows: TGTGCCAGCAGCTTCGGGGGCCCGGGACAGGGTGGGAAGGACACTGAAGCTTTCTTT.

This clonotype came up a few times. The rearrangement uses TRBV29-1 and TRBJ1-1; possibly TRBD1 for D (6 bases). The length of the CDR3 is 13 residues. The V gene's germline CDR1 is SQVTM and CDR2 ANQGSEA. Trimming stripped 7 bases from V and 5 bases from J, with 17 bases between. CDR3 bases: TGCAGCGCCAACAGGGAGGAGTTGACTGAAGCTTTCTTT. This gives the protein CSANREELTEAFF.

This clonotype has a count of ten or more. The chain uses TRBV28 and TRBJ2-6; TRBD2 aligns across 7 bases. V lost 6 bases to trimming and J lost 4 bases; unmatched junction nucleotides: 6. CDR1 and CDR2 (germline): MDHEN, SYDVKM. The CDR3 has 15 amino acids. CDR3 region: CASRSQRDGANVLTF. In DNA form, the CDR3 reads TGTGCCAGCAGATCCCAGCGGGACGGGGCCAACGTCCTGACTTTC.

This clonotype turned up a few times. The chain combines TRBV20-1 with TRBJ2-1; D gene unclear. V gave up 1 base and J gave up 5 bases, with 9 bases separating them. The CDR3 consists of 13 residues. The V gene's germline CDR1 is DFQATT and CDR2 SNEGSKA (reference sequence). CDR3 amino acids: CSARVGRNNEQFF. Written as DNA, the CDR3 is TGCAGTGCTAGAGTCGGCCGAAACAATGAGCAGTTCTTC.

This clonotype was detected many times. The chain couples TRBV7-4 to TRBJ2-5, with D hard to call. V lost 5 bases to trimming and J lost 7 bases, with 20 bases between them. Germline CDR1 is SGHVT and CDR2 is SQSDAQ. CDR3 length equals 15 residues. The CDR3 region is CASSPNSRVPGTQYF. CDR3 bases: TGTGCCAGCAGCCCCAACTCCCGGGTCCCGGGGACCCAGTACTTC.

With respect to this clonotype: A read error may be the cause here, since a much bigger clone is one base away. This chain connects TRBV6-5 to TRBJ2-7; D may be TRBD1 (6 bases). Germline V gene sequence: CDR1 MNHEY, CDR2 SVGAGI. The CDR3 extends over 15 amino acids. Trimming pared 6 bases from V and 0 bases from J, leaving 15 bases between. The CDR3 coding sequence is TGTGCCAGCAGAGAGGCCGGGACAAGCTCCTACGAGCAGTACTTC. Translating it yields CASREAGTSSYEQYF.

This clonotype has a handful of counts. The chain links TRBV7-9 to TRBJ2-1; 9 positions match TRBD1. Trimming at V came to 0 bases and at J to 3 bases, leaving 9 bases not matched to a gene. CDR1 and CDR2 from the germline V gene are SEHNR and FQNEAQ (reference sequence). The CDR3 length is 18 residues. CDR3 DNA sequence: TGTGCCAGCAGCTTAGCCGGGACAGGGAATTATTTCTACAATGAGCAGTTCTTC. Residues: CASSLAGTGNYFYNEQFF.

This clonotype was picked up many times. The chain carries TRBV12-3 or TRBV12-4 and TRBJ2-5; no firm D call. The CDR3 sequence is 15 residues long. Between the trimmed V and J ends, which lost 4 bases and 0 bases, there was a span of 12 bases. CDR3 nucleotide sequence: TGTGCCAGCAGTTCGCGGACCTTGTACCAAGAGACCCAGTACTTC. It encodes CASSSRTLYQETQYF.

In regard to this clonotype: A much larger clone differs from this one at a single base, so this may be a read error. This chain connects TRBV7-6 to TRBJ1-2; D remains ambiguous. Germline V gives CDR1 SGHVS, CDR2 FNYEAQ. This CDR3 has 14 residues. This CDR3 reads CASSHVPRNCGYTF. CDR3 nucleotides: TGTGCCAGCAGCCACGTACCAAGGAACTGTGGCTACACCTTC. Together with reference TRBV7-6 and TRBJ1-2, the CDR3 gives the full variable domain: GAGVSQSPRYKVTKRGQDVALRCDPISGHVSLYWYRQALGQGPEFLTYFNYEAQQDKSGLPNDRFSAERPEGSISTLTIQRTEQRDSAMYRCASSHVPRNCGYTFGSGTRLTVV.

This clonotype was picked up a small number of times. J is TRBJ1-4 and V is TRBV20-1, with D perhaps TRBD1 (5 bases). Per germline, CDR1 DFQATT and CDR2 SNEGSKA (reference sequence). Trimming shortened V by 3 bases and J by 6 bases, and 14 bases separated the two germline ends. The CDR3 covers 14 residues. The CDR3 is CSASLQVGHEKLFF. The CDR3 region has the DNA TGCAGTGCTAGTCTACAGGTCGGGCATGAAAAACTGTTTTTT.

This clonotype was seen a handful of times. The V gene is TRBV7-9, the J gene TRBJ2-1, with 7 bases matching TRBD2. This CDR3 comprises 15 residues. CDR1 and CDR2 (germline): SEHNR, FQNEAQ (reference sequence). Trimming took 2 bases from V and 2 from J; bases not matched to a gene: 3. DNA of the CDR3: TGTGCCAGCAGCTTATGGCGGGAGCCCTACAATGAGCAGTTCTTC. Translating it yields CASSLWREPYNEQFF. Using reference TRBV7-9 and TRBJ2-1 for the parts outside the CDR3, the full variable domain is DTGVSQNPRHKITKRGQNVTFRCDPISEHNRLYWYRQTLGQGPEFLTYFQNEAQLEKSRLLSDRFSAERPKGSFSTLEIQRTEQGDSAMYLCASSLWREPYNEQFFGPGTRLTVL.

This clonotype was seen repeatedly, ten times or more. This rearrangement joins TRBV2 to TRBJ2-3, with a weak D call TRBD1 (6 bases). With 2 bases removed from V and 5 bases from J, the gap between germline ends came to 14 bases. This CDR3 is built from 15 residues. The germline CDR1 and CDR2 sequences are SNHLY and FYNNEI. The CDR3 is CASSETKQGGDTQYF. The DNA for the CDR3 is TGTGCCAGCAGTGAAACGAAACAGGGCGGAGATACGCAGTATTTT. Using reference TRBV2 and TRBJ2-3 for the parts outside the CDR3, the full variable domain is EPEVTQTPSHQVTQMGQEVILRCVPISNHLYFYWYRQILGQKVEFLVSFYNNEISEKSEIFDDQFSVERPDGSNFTLKIRSTKLEDSAMYFCASSETKQGGDTQYFGPGTRLTVL.

V usage is TRBV3-1 and J usage is TRBJ2-3, with D perhaps matching TRBD1 (6 bases). CDR1 is LGHDT, CDR2 YNNKEL, per germline (reference sequence). V was clipped by 1 base and J by 2 bases, with 19 bases between them. The CDR3 covers 18 residues. CDR3 in amino acids: CASSQAQGGRRSTDTQYF. CDR3 coding DNA: TGTGCCAGCAGCCAAGCACAGGGTGGTCGGCGATCCACAGATACGCAGTATTTT.